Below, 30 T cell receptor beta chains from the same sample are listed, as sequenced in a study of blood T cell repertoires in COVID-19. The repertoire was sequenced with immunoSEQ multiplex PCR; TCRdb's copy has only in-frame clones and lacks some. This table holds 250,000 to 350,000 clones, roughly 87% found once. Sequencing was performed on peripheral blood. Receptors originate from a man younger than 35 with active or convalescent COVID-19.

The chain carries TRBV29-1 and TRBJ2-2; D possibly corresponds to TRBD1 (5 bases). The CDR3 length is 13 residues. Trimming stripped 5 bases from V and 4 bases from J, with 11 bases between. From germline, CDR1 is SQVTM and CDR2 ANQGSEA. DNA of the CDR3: TGCAGCGTTTTTGGACATAGCACCGGGGAGCTGTTTTTT. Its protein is CSVFGHSTGELFF.

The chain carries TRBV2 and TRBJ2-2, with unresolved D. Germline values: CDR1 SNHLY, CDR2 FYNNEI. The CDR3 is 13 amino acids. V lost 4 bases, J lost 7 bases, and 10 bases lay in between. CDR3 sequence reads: CASSGSENGELFF. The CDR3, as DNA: TGTGCCAGCAGTGGATCTGAGAACGGGGAGCTGTTTTTT.

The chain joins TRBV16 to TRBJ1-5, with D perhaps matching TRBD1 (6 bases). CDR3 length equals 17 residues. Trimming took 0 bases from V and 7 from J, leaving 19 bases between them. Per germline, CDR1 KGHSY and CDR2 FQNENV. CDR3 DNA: TGTGCCAGCAGCCAATCCCCCTACGAGACAGGCGGGCAGCCCCAGCATTTT. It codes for CASSQSPYETGGQPQHF.

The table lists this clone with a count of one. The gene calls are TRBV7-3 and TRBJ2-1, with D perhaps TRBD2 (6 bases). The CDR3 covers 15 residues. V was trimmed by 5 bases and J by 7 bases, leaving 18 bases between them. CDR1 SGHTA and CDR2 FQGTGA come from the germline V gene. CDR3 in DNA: TGTGCCAGCAGCCCGACGGTGGGGGGACTTAATGAGCAGTTCTTC. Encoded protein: CASSPTVGGLNEQFF.

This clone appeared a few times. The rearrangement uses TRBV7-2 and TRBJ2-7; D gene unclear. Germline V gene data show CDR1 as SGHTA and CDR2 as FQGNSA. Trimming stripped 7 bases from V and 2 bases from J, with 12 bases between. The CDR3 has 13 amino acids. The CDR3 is CASTLGITYEQYF. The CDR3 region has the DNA TGTGCCAGCACCCTGGGCATTACCTACGAGCAGTACTTC.

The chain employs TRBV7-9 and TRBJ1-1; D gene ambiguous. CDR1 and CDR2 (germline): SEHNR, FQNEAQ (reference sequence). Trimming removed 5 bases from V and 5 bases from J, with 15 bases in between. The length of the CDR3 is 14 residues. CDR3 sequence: CASSPGSKKTEAFF. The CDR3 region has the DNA TGTGCCAGCAGCCCGGGGTCAAAGAAGACTGAAGCTTTCTTT.

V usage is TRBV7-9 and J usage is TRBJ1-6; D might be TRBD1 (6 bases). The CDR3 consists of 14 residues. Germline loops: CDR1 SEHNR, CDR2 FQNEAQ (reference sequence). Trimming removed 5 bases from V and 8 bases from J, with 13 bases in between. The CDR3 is CASSIQGLDSPLHF. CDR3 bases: TGTGCCAGCAGCATACAGGGCCTCGATTCACCCCTCCACTTT.

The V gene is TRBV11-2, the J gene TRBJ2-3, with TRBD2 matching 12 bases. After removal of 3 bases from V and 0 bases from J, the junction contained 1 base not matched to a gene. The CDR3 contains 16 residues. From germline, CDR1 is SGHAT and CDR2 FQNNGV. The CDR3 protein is CASSFTSGGSTDTQYF. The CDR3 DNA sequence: TGTGCCAGCAGCTTTACTAGCGGGGGGAGCACAGATACGCAGTATTTT.

CDR3: CASGLAGQPLYQPQHF. The CDR3 DNA sequence: TGTGCTAGTGGTTTGGCCGGACAGCCCCTTTACCAGCCCCAGCATTTT. The V and J genes are TRBV12-5 and TRBJ1-5, with D maybe TRBD1 (6 bases). The CDR3 has 16 amino acids. The V gene's germline CDR1 is LGHNT and CDR2 FRNRAP. Trimming stripped 1 base from V and 7 bases from J, with 17 bases between.

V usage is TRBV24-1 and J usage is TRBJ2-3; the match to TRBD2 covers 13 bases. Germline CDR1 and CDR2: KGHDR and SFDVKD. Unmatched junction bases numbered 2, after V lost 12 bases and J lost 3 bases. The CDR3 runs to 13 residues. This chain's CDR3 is CASGLAGTDTQYF. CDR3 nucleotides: TGTGCCTCGGGACTAGCGGGAACAGATACGCAGTATTTT.

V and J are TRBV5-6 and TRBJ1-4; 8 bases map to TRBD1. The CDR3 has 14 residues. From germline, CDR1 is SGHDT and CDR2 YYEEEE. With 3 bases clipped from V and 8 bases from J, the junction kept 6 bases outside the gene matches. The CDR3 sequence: CASSWGQVEEKLFF. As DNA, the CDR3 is TGTGCCAGCAGCTGGGGACAGGTGGAGGAAAAACTGTTTTTT.

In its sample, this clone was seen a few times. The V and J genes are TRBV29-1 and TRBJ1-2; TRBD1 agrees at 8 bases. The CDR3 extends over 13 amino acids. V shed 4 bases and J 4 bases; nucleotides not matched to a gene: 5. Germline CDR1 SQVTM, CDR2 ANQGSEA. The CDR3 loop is CSVGPDRAYGYTF. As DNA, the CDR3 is TGCAGCGTTGGGCCGGACAGGGCCTATGGCTACACCTTC.

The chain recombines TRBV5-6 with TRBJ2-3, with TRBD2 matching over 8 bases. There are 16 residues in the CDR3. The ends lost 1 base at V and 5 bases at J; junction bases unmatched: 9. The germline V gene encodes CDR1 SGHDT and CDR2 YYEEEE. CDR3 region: CASSLNARGEVDTQYF. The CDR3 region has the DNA TGTGCCAGCAGCTTGAATGCGCGGGGGGAGGTAGATACGCAGTATTTT.

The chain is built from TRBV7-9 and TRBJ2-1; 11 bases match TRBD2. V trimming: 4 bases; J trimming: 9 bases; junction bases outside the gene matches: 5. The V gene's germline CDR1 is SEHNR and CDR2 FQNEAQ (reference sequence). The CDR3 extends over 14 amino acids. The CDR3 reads CASSSTSGVGEQFF. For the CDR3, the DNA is TGTGCCAGCAGCTCGACTAGCGGGGTTGGTGAGCAGTTCTTC.

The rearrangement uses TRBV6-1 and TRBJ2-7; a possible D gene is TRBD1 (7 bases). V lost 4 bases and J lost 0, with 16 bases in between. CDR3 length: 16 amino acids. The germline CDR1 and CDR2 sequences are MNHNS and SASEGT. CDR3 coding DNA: TGTGCCAGCAGTGGGGGGGAGACAGGGACCTCCTACGAGCAGTACTTC. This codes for CASSGGETGTSYEQYF.

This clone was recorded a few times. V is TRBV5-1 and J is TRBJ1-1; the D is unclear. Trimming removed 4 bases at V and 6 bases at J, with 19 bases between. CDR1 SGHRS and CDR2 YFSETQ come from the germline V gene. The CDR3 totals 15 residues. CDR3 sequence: CASSPPGPRAAEAFF. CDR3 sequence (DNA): TGCGCCAGCAGCCCGCCGGGTCCTCGTGCGGCTGAAGCTTTCTTT.

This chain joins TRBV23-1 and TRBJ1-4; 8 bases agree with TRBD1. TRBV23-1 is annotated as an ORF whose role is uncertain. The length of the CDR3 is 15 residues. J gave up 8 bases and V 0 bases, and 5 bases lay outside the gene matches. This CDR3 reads CASSQSIRGREKLFF. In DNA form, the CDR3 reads TGCGCCAGCAGTCAATCGATCAGGGGGCGCGAAAAACTGTTTTTT.

CDR3 protein: CASSSYNEQYF. CDR3 nucleotide sequence: TGTGCCAGCAGTTCCTATAACGAGCAGTACTTC. The rearrangement links TRBV27 to TRBJ2-7; D gene uncertain. Trimming removed 4 bases at V and 5 bases at J, with 6 bases between. Germline V gene sequence: CDR1 MNHEY, CDR2 SMNVEV (reference sequence). CDR3 size: 11 residues.

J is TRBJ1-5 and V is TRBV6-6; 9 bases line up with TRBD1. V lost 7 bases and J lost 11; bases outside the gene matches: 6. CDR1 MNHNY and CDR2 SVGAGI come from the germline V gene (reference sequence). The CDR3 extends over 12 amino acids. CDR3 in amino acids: CASNDRGKAQHF. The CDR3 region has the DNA TGTGCCAGCAACGACAGGGGGAAGGCCCAGCATTTT.

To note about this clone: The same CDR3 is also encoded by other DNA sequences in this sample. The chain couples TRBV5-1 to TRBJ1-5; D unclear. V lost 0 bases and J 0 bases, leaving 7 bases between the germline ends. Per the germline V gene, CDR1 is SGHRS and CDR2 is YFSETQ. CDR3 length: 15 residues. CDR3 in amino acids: CASSLGQFSNQPQHF. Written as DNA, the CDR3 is TGCGCCAGCAGCTTGGGACAATTTAGCAATCAGCCCCAGCATTTT. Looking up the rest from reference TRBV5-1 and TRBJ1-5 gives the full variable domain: KAGVTQTPRYLIKTRGQQVTLSCSPISGHRSVSWYQQTPGQGLQFLFEYFSETQRNKGNFPGRFSGRQFSNSRSEMNVSTLELGDSALYLCASSLGQFSNQPQHFGDGTRLSIL.

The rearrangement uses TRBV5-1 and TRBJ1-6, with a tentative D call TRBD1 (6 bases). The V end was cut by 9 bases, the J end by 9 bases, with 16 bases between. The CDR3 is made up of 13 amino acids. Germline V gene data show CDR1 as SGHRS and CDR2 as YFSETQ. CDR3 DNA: TGCGCCACGTCCCCAGGGGTTGGTTCACCCCTCCACTTT. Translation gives CATSPGVGSPLHF.

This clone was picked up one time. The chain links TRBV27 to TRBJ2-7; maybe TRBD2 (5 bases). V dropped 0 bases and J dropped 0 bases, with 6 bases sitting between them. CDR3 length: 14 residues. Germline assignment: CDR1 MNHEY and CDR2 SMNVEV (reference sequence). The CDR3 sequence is CASSLSRDSYEQYF. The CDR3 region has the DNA TGTGCCAGCAGTTTATCTCGGGACTCCTACGAGCAGTACTTC.

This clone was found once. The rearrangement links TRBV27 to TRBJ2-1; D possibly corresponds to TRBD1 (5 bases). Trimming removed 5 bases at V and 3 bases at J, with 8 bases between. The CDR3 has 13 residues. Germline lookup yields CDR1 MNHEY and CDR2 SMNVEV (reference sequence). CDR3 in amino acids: CASSPDSYNEQFF. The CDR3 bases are TGTGCCAGCAGTCCAGACAGCTACAATGAGCAGTTCTTC.

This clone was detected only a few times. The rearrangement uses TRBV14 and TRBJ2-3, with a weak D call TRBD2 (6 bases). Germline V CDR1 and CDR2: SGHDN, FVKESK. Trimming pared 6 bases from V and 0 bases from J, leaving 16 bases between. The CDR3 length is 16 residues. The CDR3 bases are TGTGCCAGCAGTCTCGGGCTAGCGTATAGCACAGATACGCAGTATTTT. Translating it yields CASSLGLAYSTDTQYF.

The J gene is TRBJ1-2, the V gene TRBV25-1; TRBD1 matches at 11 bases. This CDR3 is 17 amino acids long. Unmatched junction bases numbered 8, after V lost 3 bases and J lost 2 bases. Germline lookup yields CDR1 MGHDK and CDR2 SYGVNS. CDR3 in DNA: TGTGCCAGCAGTGATAGGACAGGGGGCCCTTTGAACTATGGCTACACCTTC. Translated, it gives CASSDRTGGPLNYGYTF.

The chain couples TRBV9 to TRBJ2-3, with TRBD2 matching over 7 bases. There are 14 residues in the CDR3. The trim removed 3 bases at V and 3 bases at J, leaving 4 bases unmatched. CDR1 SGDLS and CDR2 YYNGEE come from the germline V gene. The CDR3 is CASSADGRTDTQYF. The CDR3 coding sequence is TGTGCCAGCAGCGCCGACGGGAGGACAGATACGCAGTATTTT.

This CDR3 reads CASSIVWTGGSNQPQHF. The CDR3 coding sequence is TGTGCCAGTAGTATAGTATGGACAGGGGGGAGCAATCAGCCCCAGCATTTT. The rearrangement joins TRBV19 to TRBJ1-5; 10 positions agree with TRBD1. After removal of 1 base from V and 1 base from J, the junction contained 4 bases not matched to a gene. From germline, CDR1 is LNHDA and CDR2 SQIVND (reference sequence). CDR3 length: 17 residues.

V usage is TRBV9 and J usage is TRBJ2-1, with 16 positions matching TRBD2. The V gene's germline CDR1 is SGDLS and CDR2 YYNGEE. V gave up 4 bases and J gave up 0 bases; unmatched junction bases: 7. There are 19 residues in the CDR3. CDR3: CASSSGTSGRGHSYNEQFF. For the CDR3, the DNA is TGTGCCAGCAGCTCCGGGACTAGCGGGAGGGGGCACTCCTACAATGAGCAGTTCTTC.

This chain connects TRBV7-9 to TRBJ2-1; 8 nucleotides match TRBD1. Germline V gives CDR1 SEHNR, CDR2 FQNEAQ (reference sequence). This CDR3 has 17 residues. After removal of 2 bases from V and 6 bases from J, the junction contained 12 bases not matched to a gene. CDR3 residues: CASSLTRDRSFTNEQFF. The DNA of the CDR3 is TGTGCCAGCAGCTTAACACGGGACAGGTCGTTTACCAATGAGCAGTTCTTC.

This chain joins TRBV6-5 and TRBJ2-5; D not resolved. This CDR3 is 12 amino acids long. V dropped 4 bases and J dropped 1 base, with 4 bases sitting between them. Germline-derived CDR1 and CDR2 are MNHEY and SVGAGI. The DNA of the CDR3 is TGTGCCAGCAGTTCCATCCAAGAGACCCAGTACTTC. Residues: CASSSIQETQYF.